Listed here is a single T cell receptor (beta chain). One end of the junction varies from germline; a read error may be responsible. This entry is derived from a study of cytomegalovirus exposure and HLA in healthy donors. Sequenced by immunoSEQ multiplex PCR; TCRdb stores in-frame clones only, minus some. The repertoire consists of 120,000 or so clones, with approximately 91% occurring once and the leading ten covering about 2%. The V gene's germline CDR1 is LGHNA and CDR2 YNFKEQ. The CDR3 covers 12 residues. The sample taken for sequencing was PBMCs. The sequence derives from a woman aged 18-29 years in good health and CMV-seronegative. V usage is TRBV4-2 and J usage is TRBJ2-1; 8 bases fit TRBD2. CDR3 coding DNA: TGTGCCAGCAGCCAAGAAGGAGGGACTAGGATCTTC. Protein sequence: CASSQEGGTRIF.